This T cell receptor beta chain was captured by sequencing in a study of cytomegalovirus exposure and HLA in healthy donors. General study points: Links to common viral pathogens appeared, in a later analysis, for several of the most significant clusters. The study reported that TCR beta sequences accurately predicted HLA-A and HLA-B alleles in most subjects.

As concerns this clone: Its antigen remains unknown.

PCR amplification relied on 60 Vbeta primers (plus 13 Jbeta primers). The authors' processing: Roughly 11 million of the about 80 million unique TCR beta chains counted in a later analysis were shared. This table comes from immunoSEQ multiplex PCR, and its TCRdb copy is limited to in-frame clones, with some not included. V and J calls and clone size are those listed in that table; D and trimming were worked out from the DNA. Here the sample spans fewer than 200,000 clones, approximately 81% being singletons. Sequencing was carried out using PBMCs. This receptor was identified in a man aged 30 to 45 in good health and CMV-seronegative.

The CDR3 coding sequence is TGTGCCAGCAGCTTAGGATCGGGCTCTGGAAACACCATATATTTT. This codes for CASSLGSGSGNTIYF. The chain carries TRBV11-3 and TRBJ1-3; D gene unclear. The CDR3 contains 15 residues. Per germline, CDR1 SGHNT and CDR2 YENEEA. Deletions cut 1 base from V and 0 bases from J, with 7 bases between.